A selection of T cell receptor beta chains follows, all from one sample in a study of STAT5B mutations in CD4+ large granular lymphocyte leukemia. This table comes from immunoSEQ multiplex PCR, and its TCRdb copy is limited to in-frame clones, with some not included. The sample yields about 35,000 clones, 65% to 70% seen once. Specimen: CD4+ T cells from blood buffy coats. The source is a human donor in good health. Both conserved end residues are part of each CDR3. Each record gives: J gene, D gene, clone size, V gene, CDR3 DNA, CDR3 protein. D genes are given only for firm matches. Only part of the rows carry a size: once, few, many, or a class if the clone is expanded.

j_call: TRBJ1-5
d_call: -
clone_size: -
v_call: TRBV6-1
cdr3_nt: TGTGCCAGCAAAGACGGGAGCAATCAGCCCCAGCATTTT
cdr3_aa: CASKDGSNQPQHF

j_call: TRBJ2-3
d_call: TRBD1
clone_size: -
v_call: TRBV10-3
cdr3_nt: TGTGCCATCAGTAGCCGGGACAGGGGAAGGGATACGCAGTATTTT
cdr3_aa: CAISSRDRGRDTQYF

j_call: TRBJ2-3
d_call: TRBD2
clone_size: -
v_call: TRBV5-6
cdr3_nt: TGTGCCAGCAGCTTGGCGTCTAGCGGGGGGTTCTACACAGATACGCAGTATTTT
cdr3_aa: CASSLASSGGFYTDTQYF

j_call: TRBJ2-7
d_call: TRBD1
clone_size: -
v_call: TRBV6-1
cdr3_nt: TGTGCCAGCAGCTCAGCGGGACAGGGGGCTTACGAGCAGTACTTC
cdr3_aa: CASSSAGQGAYEQYF

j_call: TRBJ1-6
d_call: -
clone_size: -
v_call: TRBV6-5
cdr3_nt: TGTGCCAGCAGTTATGTCCACGGGGCGGTTAATTCACCCCTCCACTTT
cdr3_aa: CASSYVHGAVNSPLHF

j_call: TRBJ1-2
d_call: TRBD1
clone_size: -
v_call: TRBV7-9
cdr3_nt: TGTGCCAGCAGCTTGGACAGGGATTTCCTCTATGGCTACACCTTC
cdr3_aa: CASSLDRDFLYGYTF

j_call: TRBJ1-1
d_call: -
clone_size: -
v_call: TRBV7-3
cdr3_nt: TGTGCCAGCAGCTTTGGGGAGAACACTGAAGCTTTCTTT
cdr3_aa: CASSFGENTEAFF

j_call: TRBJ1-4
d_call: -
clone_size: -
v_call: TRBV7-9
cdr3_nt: TGTGCCAGCAGCCTGACAGGAGCTTTTAATGAAAAACTGTTTTTT
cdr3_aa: CASSLTGAFNEKLFF

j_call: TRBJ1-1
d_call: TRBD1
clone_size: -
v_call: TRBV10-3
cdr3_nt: TGTGCCATCAGTGAGACCCCGGACAGGGTGGAAGCTTTCTTT
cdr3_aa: CAISETPDRVEAFF

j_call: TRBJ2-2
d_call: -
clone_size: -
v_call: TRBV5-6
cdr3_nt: TGTGCCAGCAGCTTGTTAGGGGTCAAGAACACCGGGGAGCTGTTTTTT
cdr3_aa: CASSLLGVKNTGELFF

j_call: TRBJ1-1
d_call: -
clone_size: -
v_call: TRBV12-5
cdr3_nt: TGTGCTAGTGCAGCGTTAGGGGGACAAAAGACTGAAGCTTTCTTT
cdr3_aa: CASAALGGQKTEAFF

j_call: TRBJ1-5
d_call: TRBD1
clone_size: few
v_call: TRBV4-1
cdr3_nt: TGCGCCAGCAGCCAAACACAGGGGAACAATCAGCCCCAGCATTTT
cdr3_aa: CASSQTQGNNQPQHF

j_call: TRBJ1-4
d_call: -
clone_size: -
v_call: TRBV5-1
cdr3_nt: TGCGCCAGCAGCGAGGTTGCTAATGAAAAACTGTTTTTT
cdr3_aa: CASSEVANEKLFF

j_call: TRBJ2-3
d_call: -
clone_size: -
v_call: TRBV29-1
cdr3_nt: TGCAGCGCCGGACAGTCCTCTAGCACAGATACGCAGTATTTT
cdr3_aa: CSAGQSSSTDTQYF

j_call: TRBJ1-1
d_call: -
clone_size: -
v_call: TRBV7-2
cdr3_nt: TGTGCCAGCAGCGCCTTGGGGGGAATCTACACTGAAGCTTTCTTT
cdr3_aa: CASSALGGIYTEAFF

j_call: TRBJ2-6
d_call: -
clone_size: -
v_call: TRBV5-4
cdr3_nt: TGTGCCAGCAGCTTGGTACAGCTTAGCTCTGGGGCCAACGTCCTGACTTTC
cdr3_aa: CASSLVQLSSGANVLTF

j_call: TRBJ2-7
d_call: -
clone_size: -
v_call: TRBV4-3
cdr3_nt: TGCGCCAGCAGCCAAGAGGGCTGGAGAGAGCAGTACTTC
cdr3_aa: CASSQEGWREQYF

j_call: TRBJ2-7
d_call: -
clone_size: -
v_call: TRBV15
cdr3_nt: TGTGCCACCAGCAGAGATCAGCAGCCTTCCCCCTACGAGCAGTACTTC
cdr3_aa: CATSRDQQPSPYEQYF

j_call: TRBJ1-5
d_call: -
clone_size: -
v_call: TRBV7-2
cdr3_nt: TGTGCCAGCAGCCAAACAAGGGACTTTAATCAGCCCCAGCATTTT
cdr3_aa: CASSQTRDFNQPQHF

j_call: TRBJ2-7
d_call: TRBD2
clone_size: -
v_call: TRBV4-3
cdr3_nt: TGCGCCAGCAGCCAAGTACTAGCGGGAGCCTACGAGCAGTACTTC
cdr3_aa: CASSQVLAGAYEQYF

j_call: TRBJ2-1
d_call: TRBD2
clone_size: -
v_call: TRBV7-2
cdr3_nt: TGTGCCAGCAGCGTTCGTTCAGGACTAGCGGGGGCTTACTACAATGAGCAGTTCTTC
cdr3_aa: CASSVRSGLAGAYYNEQFF

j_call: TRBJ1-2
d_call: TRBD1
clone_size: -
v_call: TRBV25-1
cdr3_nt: TGTGCCAGCAGTGAATTTTCAGGGGGCACCTATGGCTACACCTTC
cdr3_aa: CASSEFSGGTYGYTF

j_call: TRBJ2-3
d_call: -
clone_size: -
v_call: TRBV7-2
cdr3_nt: TGTGCCAGCAGCCGTAGCACAGATACGCAGTATTTT
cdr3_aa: CASSRSTDTQYF

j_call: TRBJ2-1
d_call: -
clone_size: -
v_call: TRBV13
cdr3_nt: TGTGCCAGCAGCTCAAGGGGGTGGCGGGCCTACAATGAGCAGTTCTTC
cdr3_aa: CASSSRGWRAYNEQFF

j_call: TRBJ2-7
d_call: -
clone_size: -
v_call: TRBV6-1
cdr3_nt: TGTGCCAGCAGTGAAGTCAGGGTCGGGGAGCAGTACTTC
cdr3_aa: CASSEVRVGEQYF

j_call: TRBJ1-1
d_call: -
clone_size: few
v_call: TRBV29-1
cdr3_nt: TGCAGCGTAGGGAAGGGGGGGTGGGACATCAAGCACACTGAAGCTTTCTTT
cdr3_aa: CSVGKGGWDIKHTEAFF

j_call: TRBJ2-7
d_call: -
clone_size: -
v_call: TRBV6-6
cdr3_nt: TGTGCCAGCAGTTATTTAAGGCAGAGCTCCTACGAGCAGTACTTC
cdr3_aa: CASSYLRQSSYEQYF

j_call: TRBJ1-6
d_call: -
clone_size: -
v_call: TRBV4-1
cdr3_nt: TGCGCCAGCAGCCAGGATGGGGATTCACCCCTCCACTTT
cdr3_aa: CASSQDGDSPLHF

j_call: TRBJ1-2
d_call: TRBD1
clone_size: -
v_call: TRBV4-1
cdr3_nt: TGCGCCAGCAGCCAAGATTTGGCCAGGGGGGCCGGCTACACCTTC
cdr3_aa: CASSQDLARGAGYTF

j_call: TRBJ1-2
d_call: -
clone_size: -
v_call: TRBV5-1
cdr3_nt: TGCGCCAGCAGCCTAACAGGGCAAGCCTATGGCTACACCTTC
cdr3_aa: CASSLTGQAYGYTF

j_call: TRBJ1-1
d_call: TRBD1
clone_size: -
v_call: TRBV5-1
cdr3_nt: TGCGCCAGCAGCCAAGACAGGGACACTGAAGCTTTCTTT
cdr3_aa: CASSQDRDTEAFF

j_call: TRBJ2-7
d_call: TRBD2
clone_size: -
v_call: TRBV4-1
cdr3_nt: TGCGCCAGCAGCCAAGGATTGCCGGGACTAGCGGGCTACGAGCAGTACTTC
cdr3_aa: CASSQGLPGLAGYEQYF

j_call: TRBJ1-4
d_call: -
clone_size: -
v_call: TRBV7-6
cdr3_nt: TGTGCCAGCAGCTTAGGTCCCCAGGTACGGGATGGTGAAAAACTGTTTTTT
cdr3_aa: CASSLGPQVRDGEKLFF

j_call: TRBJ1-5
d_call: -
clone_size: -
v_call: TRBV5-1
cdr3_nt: TGCGCCAGCAGCTTGGGGCAGGGAGGGGGCAATCAGCCCCAGCATTTT
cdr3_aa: CASSLGQGGGNQPQHF

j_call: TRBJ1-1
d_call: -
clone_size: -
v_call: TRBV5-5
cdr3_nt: TGTGCCAGCAGCTTGGTTACTGAAGCTTTCTTT
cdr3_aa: CASSLVTEAFF

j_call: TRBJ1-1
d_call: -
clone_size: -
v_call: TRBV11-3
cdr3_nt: TGTGCCAGCAGCTTCTCAGAGAACACTGAAGCTTTCTTT
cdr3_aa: CASSFSENTEAFF

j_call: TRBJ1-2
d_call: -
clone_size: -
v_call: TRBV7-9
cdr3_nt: TGTGCCAGCAGCTTAGAGAGACAGGCCTATGGCTACACCTTC
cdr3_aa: CASSLERQAYGYTF

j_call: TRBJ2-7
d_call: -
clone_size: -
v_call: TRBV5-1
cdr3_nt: TGCGCCAGCAGCCCCTTGGCGGGCGGGCCCTACGAGCAGTACTTC
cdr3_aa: CASSPLAGGPYEQYF

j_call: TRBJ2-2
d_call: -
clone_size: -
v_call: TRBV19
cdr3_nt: TGTGCCAGTAGTTCGCCGGGACACAACACCGGGGAGCTGTTTTTT
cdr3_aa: CASSSPGHNTGELFF

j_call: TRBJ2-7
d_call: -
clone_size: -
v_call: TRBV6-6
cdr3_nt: TGTGCCAGCAGTCCCCAATCAGGGGCCTCCTACGAGCAGTACTTC
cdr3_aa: CASSPQSGASYEQYF

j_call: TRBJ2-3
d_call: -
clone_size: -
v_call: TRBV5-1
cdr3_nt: TGCGCCAGCAGCTTAAGCGGGCGGGAAGATACGCAGTATTTT
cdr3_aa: CASSLSGREDTQYF

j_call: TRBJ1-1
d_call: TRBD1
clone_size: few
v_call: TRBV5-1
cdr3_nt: TGCGCCAGCGGATGGGACAGCGGGACTGAAGCTTTCTTT
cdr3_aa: CASGWDSGTEAFF

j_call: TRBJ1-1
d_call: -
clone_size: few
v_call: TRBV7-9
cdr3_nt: TGTGCCAGCAGCCCCCGGGGGGCGCTGAACACTGAAGCTTTCTTT
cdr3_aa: CASSPRGALNTEAFF

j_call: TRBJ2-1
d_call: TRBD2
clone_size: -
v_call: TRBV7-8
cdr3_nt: TGTGCCAGCAGCTTCGGACTAGCGGGGCACGGGAATGAGCAGTTCTTC
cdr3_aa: CASSFGLAGHGNEQFF

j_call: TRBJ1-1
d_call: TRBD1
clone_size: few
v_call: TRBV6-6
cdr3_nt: TGTGCCAGCAGTTACCCGACAGGGGGGAACACTGAAGCTTTCTTT
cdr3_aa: CASSYPTGGNTEAFF

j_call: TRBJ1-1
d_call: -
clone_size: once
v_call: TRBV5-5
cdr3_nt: TGTGCCAGCAGCTTGGCGGGACCCTCGAGCACTGAAGCTTTCTTT
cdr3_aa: CASSLAGPSSTEAFF

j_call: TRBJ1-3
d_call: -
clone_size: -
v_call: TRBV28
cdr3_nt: TGTGCCAGCAGCTCGGAGGGGGATTACTCTGGAAACACCATATATTTT
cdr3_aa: CASSSEGDYSGNTIYF

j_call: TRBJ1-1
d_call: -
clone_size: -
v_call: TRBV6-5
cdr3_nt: TGTGCCAGCAGTTACTCGGGCGGGATTGGCACTGAAGCTTTCTTT
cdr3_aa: CASSYSGGIGTEAFF

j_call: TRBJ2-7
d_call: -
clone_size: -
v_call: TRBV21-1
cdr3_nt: TGTGCCAGCAGCCCCGTGCATCGGGAGCCCACCTACGAGCAGTACTTC
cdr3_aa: CASSPVHREPTYEQYF

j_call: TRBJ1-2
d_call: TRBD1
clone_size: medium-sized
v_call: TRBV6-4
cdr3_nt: TGTGCCAGCAGTGACGAAGGGACAGGGCTAGGTGGCTACACCTTC
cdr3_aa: CASSDEGTGLGGYTF

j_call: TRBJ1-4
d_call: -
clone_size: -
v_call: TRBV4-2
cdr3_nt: TGTGCCAGCAGCCAGGGCCCCTCGGCGGGGTATGAAAAACTGTTTTTT
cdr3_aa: CASSQGPSAGYEKLFF

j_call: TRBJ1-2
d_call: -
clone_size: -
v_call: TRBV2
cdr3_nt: TGTGCCAGCAGTAATGGTTACGGCTACACCTTC
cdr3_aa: CASSNGYGYTF

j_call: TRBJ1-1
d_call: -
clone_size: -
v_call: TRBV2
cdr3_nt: TGTGCCAGCAGTGAAGACAGGCACATCCTCTACGAAGCTTTCTTT
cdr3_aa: CASSEDRHILYEAFF

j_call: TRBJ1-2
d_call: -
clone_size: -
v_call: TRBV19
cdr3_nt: TGTGCCAGTAGGATGGGCGGATCCTATGGCTACACCTTC
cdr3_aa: CASRMGGSYGYTF

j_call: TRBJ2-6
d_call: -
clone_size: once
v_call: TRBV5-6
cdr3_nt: TGTGCCAGCAGCTTGGTAGGAGACTCTGGGGCCAACGTCCTGACTTTC
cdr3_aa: CASSLVGDSGANVLTF

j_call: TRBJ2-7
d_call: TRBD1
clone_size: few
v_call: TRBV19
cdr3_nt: TGTGCCAGTAGTACCCGACAGGGGCGGCCGGAGCAGTACTTC
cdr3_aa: CASSTRQGRPEQYF

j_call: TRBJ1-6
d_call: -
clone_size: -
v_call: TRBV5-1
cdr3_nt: TGCGCCAGCAGCTTGGTACGGGGGCAATCACCCCTCCACTTT
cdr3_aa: CASSLVRGQSPLHF

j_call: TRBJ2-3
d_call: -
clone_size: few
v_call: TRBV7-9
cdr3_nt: TGTGCCAGCAGCTTAGCTGGGGGGAACACAGATACGCAGTATTTT
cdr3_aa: CASSLAGGNTDTQYF